The rows below give T cell receptor beta chains drawn from one sample of a study of T-cell memory formation after mild COVID-19. TCRdb reprocessed the 5' RACE reads with MiXCR, giving one entry per CDR3 protein. Counted here are 220,000 or so distinct CDR3 sequences, about 9.2% occurring once; the ten biggest clones make up approximately 3.3%. The sequencing sample was made of PBMCs or a T cell subset sorted from them (not recorded which). All receptors come from a man between 18 and 29 years old who had mild COVID-19 (a few samples of this study predate the infection). Cell type and time point are not known. CDR3s include the opening cysteine and the closing phenylalanine or tryptophan. The D gene is left open where the match is weak. Clone size is shown for a subset of rows, as once, few, many or a class of expanded clone.

clone_size	d_call	v_call	j_call	cdr3_nt	cdr3_aa
-	-	TRBV28	TRBJ1-6	TGTGCCAGCAGTTTAGTGAGACAGGCCTCGAATAATTCACCCCTCCACTTT	CASSLVRQASNNSPLHF
-	-	TRBV10-3	TRBJ1-2	TGTGCCATCAGTGAGGGTCGGGACACCCCCAAGTATGGCTACACCTTC	CAISEGRDTPKYGYTF
-	-	TRBV7-2	TRBJ2-7	TGTGCCAGCAGCCTCCCAGGGGCTCCTTCCTACGAGCAGTACTTC	CASSLPGAPSYEQYF
few	-	TRBV3-2	TRBJ2-3	TGTGCCACACTAGCGGGGATTAGCACAGATACGCAGTATTTT	CATLAGISTDTQYF
-	-	TRBV11-2	TRBJ1-1	TGTGCCAGCAGCTTAGCCCGTATCAACACAGGGATTACGAACACTGAAGCTTTCTTT	CASSLARINTGITNTEAFF
few	TRBD1	TRBV18	TRBJ2-3	TGTGCCAGCTCCGGACAGGGAATCGGCACAGATACGCAGTATTTT	CASSGQGIGTDTQYF
many	TRBD1	TRBV10-3	TRBJ1-3	TGTGCCACAAACCAGGGGGCGAGAGGAAACACCATATATTTT	CATNQGARGNTIYF
few	-	TRBV12-3/TRBV12-4	TRBJ2-1	TGTGCCAGCAGTTTAAGTGAGAGCTCCTACAATGAGCAGTTCTTC	CASSLSESSYNEQFF
-	TRBD1	TRBV7-9	TRBJ1-2	TGTGCCAGCAGCTCCCGGGACAGGGTCTATGGCTACACCTTC	CASSSRDRVYGYTF
few	TRBD1	TRBV10-3	TRBJ2-7	TGTGCCAACTCACAGGGGACCTACGAGCAGTACTTC	CANSQGTYEQYF
-	-	TRBV6-5	TRBJ1-3	TGTGCCAGCATCAAACCTGGAACAAAAGGAAACACCATATATTTT	CASIKPGTKGNTIYF
few	-	TRBV6-1	TRBJ2-5	TGTGCCAGCAGTGAAGTCGGGGGGCATCGGGAGACCCAGTACTTC	CASSEVGGHRETQYF
few	-	TRBV25-1	TRBJ2-7	TGTGCCAGCAGGAGCGACAGGCCGAGCTCCTACGAGCAGTACTTC	CASRSDRPSSYEQYF
few	-	TRBV11-2	TRBJ2-5	TGTGCCAGCAGCTTAGAGGAGACAGAGACCCAGTACTTC	CASSLEETETQYF
-	-	TRBV4-1	TRBJ1-2	TGCGCCAGCAGCCAAGAGTTCGTTGCGGCGGGTGGCTACACCTTC	CASSQEFVAAGGYTF
many	TRBD2	TRBV24-1	TRBJ2-1	TGTGCCACCAGTGATTCCGGGACTAGCGGATACAATGAGCAGTTCTTC	CATSDSGTSGYNEQFF
many	TRBD2	TRBV20-1	TRBJ2-3	TGCAGTGCTAGAATGATAAAAGCGGGGGGGGCCACAGATACGCAGTATTTT	CSARMIKAGGATDTQYF
few	TRBD2	TRBV6-6	TRBJ2-1	TGTGCCAGCAGACCTCCGCCTAGCGGGGGTATCTATGAGCAGTTCTTC	CASRPPPSGGIYEQFF
many	TRBD1	TRBV7-3	TRBJ2-2	TGTGCCAGCAGTCCCATGGGGACAGTGAACACCGGGGAGCTGTTTTTT	CASSPMGTVNTGELFF
-	-	TRBV2	TRBJ1-6	TGTGCCAGCAGTAAACAGGGATCGGGAAATAATTCACCCCTCCACTTT	CASSKQGSGNNSPLHF
many	-	TRBV4-1	TRBJ2-5	TGCGCCAGCAGCGTTATCGAGCAAGAGACCCAGTACTTC	CASSVIEQETQYF
-	-	TRBV6-2/TRBV6-3	TRBJ2-1	TGTGCCAGCCGCAGTAGGTTAAGCGTGAGCTACAATGAGCAGTTCTTC	CASRSRLSVSYNEQFF
few	-	TRBV3-1	TRBJ2-2	TGTGCCAGCAGCCAAGATCTAAACACCGGGGAGCTGTTTTTT	CASSQDLNTGELFF
-	TRBD1	TRBV7-9	TRBJ2-3	TGTGCCAGCAGCTTAGGGGACAGGGCAGCAGATACGCAGTATTTT	CASSLGDRAADTQYF